This TCR beta chain comes out of a study of T cells in Graves' hyperthyroidism and ophthalmopathy. Study-wide findings and caveats: Most clonotypes expanded in the thyroid (above 0.001) were also present in blood.

This clonotype occurred a few times. Its antigen is as yet unknown. Template material for amplifying TCR beta CDR3 regions consisted of RNA transcripts. Primed by the HTBI set, a first-round RT-PCR was run on the TCR CDR3. Each CDR3 protein gets one entry after TCRdb re-called the multiplex PCR reads with MiXCR. The data show approximately 700,000 distinct CDR3 sequences, about 15% seen once. V shed 8 bases, J shed 3 bases, and the junction held 12 bases outside the gene matches. CDR3 size: 17 residues. Per germline, CDR1 MNHEY and CDR2 SMNVEV (reference sequence). The TCR originated in a man aged 18 to 30 with Graves' hyperthyroidism. The chain carries TRBV27 and TRBJ2-2; 10 nucleotides match TRBD1. Sample: blood. The CDR3 spells CASSLLPGQGYTGELFF. For the CDR3, the DNA is TGTGCCAGCTCTTTACTTCCGGGACAGGGGTACACCGGGGAGCTGTTTTTT.